This entry lists 25 T cell receptor beta chains sequenced from one sample in a study of vaccination and CD4 T cells after COVID-19. Specified treatment: roughly 11-day PBMC culture with coronavirus spike peptide pools or control peptides (ViraFEST assay). These receptors' antigens are unknown. At the Johns Hopkins FTIC core, DNA taken from cultured CD4+ T cells was sequenced by way of the Oncomine TCR Beta short-read assay. MiXCR, applied by TCRdb to the PCR reads, yields one record per CDR3 protein. There are approximately 20,000 distinct CDR3 sequences in the sample; around three quarters occur only once, and approximately 8.6% lies in the top ten. Specimen: CD4+ T cells from blood, cultured in vitro. All receptors derive from a human donor who had recovered from COVID-19.

J is TRBJ2-7 and V is TRBV30, with D uncertain. Germline V gene data show CDR1 as GTSNPN and CDR2 as SVGIG (reference sequence). The CDR3 covers 11 residues. V dropped 5 bases and J dropped 1 base, with 6 bases sitting between them. CDR3 loop: CAWDRSYEQYF. The CDR3 nucleotides are TGTGCCTGGGACCGGTCCTACGAGCAGTACTTC.

The CDR3 is CASSRTPQGVETQYF. The CDR3 DNA follows: TGTGCCAGTAGTAGAACCCCCCAGGGGGTAGAGACCCAGTACTTC. The chain joins TRBV19 to TRBJ2-5, with 7 nucleotides matching TRBD1. Germline assignment: CDR1 LNHDA and CDR2 SQIVND (reference sequence). V was pared by 4 bases and J by 4 bases, with 9 bases of the junction left unmatched. This CDR3 is 15 amino acids long.

This clonotype was recorded a few times. The rearrangement joins TRBV6-2 or TRBV6-3 to TRBJ1-2; TRBD1 matches at 7 bases. The CDR3 has 12 residues. CDR1 is MNHEY and CDR2 is SVGEGT in the germline V gene. The ends lost 6 bases at V and 13 bases at J; junction bases unmatched: 11. The CDR3 loop is CASRTGDRVSTF. The CDR3 nucleotides are TGTGCCAGCAGGACAGGTGACAGGGTAAGCACCTTC.

This clonotype was detected a few times. The chain is built from TRBV30 and TRBJ1-6; D remains unclear. Germline V lookup: CDR1 GTSNPN, CDR2 SVGIG (reference sequence). The CDR3 totals 14 residues. Trimming removed 0 bases from V and 7 bases from J, with 10 bases in between. The DNA for the CDR3 is TGTGCCTGGAGTGTGCAGCCCCAAAATTCACCCCTCCACTTT. Its protein is CAWSVQPQNSPLHF.

This clonotype was seen a handful of times. The gene calls are TRBV29-1 and TRBJ2-2; perhaps TRBD2 as D (6 bases). Trimming pared 4 bases from V and 4 bases from J, leaving 16 bases between. CDR3 size: 15 residues. Germline V gives CDR1 SQVTM, CDR2 ANQGSEA. In DNA, the CDR3 is TGCAGCGTTGCAAGGAGGGCCTTCGGCACCGGGGAGCTGTTTTTT. Translation gives CSVARRAFGTGELFF.

The CDR3 DNA follows: TGTGCCATCGCGGAGGGGGCCCAGGCGGGCCACTCCTACAATGAGCAGTTCTTC. Protein: CAIAEGAQAGHSYNEQFF. The chain employs TRBV10-3 and TRBJ2-1, with D possibly being TRBD1 (7 bases). This CDR3 is 18 amino acids long. Germline V CDR1 and CDR2: ENHRY, SYGVKD. V was pared by 8 bases and J by 0 bases, with 23 bases between.

This clonotype was detected a few times. This chain links TRBV24-1 with TRBJ1-2; D is undetermined. The V gene lost 2 bases and the J gene lost 7 bases, with 13 bases spanning the gap. This CDR3 has 14 residues. Germline CDR1 and CDR2: KGHDR and SFDVKD. The CDR3 DNA reads as TGTGCCACCAGTGATTCTCGGAGGACGGTTGGCTACACCTTC. Its translation is CATSDSRRTVGYTF.

Note on this clonotype: Compared with germline, one end of the junction differs, possibly owing to a read error. The V call is TRBV2, the J call TRBJ1-1; D possibly corresponds to TRBD1 (5 bases). This CDR3 comprises 11 residues. In germline, CDR1 is SNHLY, CDR2 FYNNEI. As DNA, the CDR3 is TGTGCCAGCAGTGAACCTGGGACTCTGATCTTT. This sequence encodes CASSEPGTLIF. Full variable domain (remainder filled in from reference TRBV2 and TRBJ1-1): EPEVTQTPSHQVTQMGQEVILRCVPISNHLYFYWYRQILGQKVEFLVSFYNNEISEKSEIFDDQFSVERPDGSNFTLKIRSTKLEDSAMYFCASSEPGTLIFGQGTRLTVV.

This chain connects TRBV6-1 to TRBJ1-5, with D uncertain. There are 15 residues in the CDR3. V was trimmed by 6 bases and J by 4 bases, leaving 16 bases between them. Looked up from germline, CDR1 is MNHNS and CDR2 is SASEGT. CDR3 residues: CASSPGNLGNQPQHF. In nucleotides, the CDR3 is TGTGCCAGCAGCCCCGGAAATCTGGGAAATCAGCCCCAGCATTTT.

This clonotype was counted between two and nine times. This chain uses TRBV19 with TRBJ1-5; the D is unclear. V was trimmed by 5 bases and J by 2 bases, leaving 10 bases between them. Germline V CDR1 and CDR2: LNHDA, SQIVND (reference sequence). The CDR3 totals 14 residues. The CDR3 DNA follows: TGTGCCAGTAGTGCACTAAACGGCAATCAGCCCCAGCATTTT. This encodes CASSALNGNQPQHF.

This clonotype was found a few times. The gene calls are TRBV7-9 and TRBJ1-1; 8 positions agree with TRBD1. Trimming cost V 4 bases and J 4 bases; bases outside gene matches: 5. The CDR3 is 14 amino acids. Looked up from germline, CDR1 is SEHNR and CDR2 is FQNEAQ (reference sequence). For the CDR3, the DNA is TGTGCCAGCAGCTACCAACAGGGGGGCACTGAAGCTTTCTTT. Translation gives CASSYQQGGTEAFF.

The rearrangement links TRBV20-1 to TRBJ2-3; D possibly corresponds to TRBD2 (6 bases). The V gene lost 6 bases and the J gene lost 6 bases, with 22 bases spanning the gap. Germline CDR1 is DFQATT and CDR2 is SNEGSKA (reference sequence). The CDR3 has 15 residues. CDR3 in amino acids: CSAPSPWRAGDTQYF. The CDR3 region has the DNA TGCAGTGCCCCGAGCCCCTGGAGGGCGGGGGATACGCAGTATTTT.

V and J are TRBV7-3 and TRBJ1-2, with a tentative D call TRBD1 (6 bases). The CDR3 runs 18 residues. The V and J ends lost 2 bases and 2 bases respectively, with 21 bases between them. The germline CDR1 and CDR2 sequences are SGHTA and FQGTGA. The CDR3, as DNA: TGTGCCAGCAGCTTACTAACACCCGCCACAGGGTACAACTATGGCTACACCTTC. Translation gives CASSLLTPATGYNYGYTF.

CDR3 nucleotide sequence: TGTGCCAGCTCCCCCTATGGCAGAAATCAGCCCCAGCATTTT. Encoded protein: CASSPYGRNQPQHF. V usage is TRBV18 and J usage is TRBJ1-5, with D hard to call. CDR3 length equals 14 residues. In germline, CDR1 is KGHSH, CDR2 LQKENI. Trimming took 6 bases from V and 4 from J, leaving 13 bases between them.

This sequence joins TRBV28 and TRBJ1-1; 7 nucleotides match TRBD1. The CDR3 has 14 residues. The V and J ends lost 7 bases and 4 bases, in that order; junction bases with no gene match: 9. Germline CDR1 and CDR2: MDHEN and SYDVKM. CDR3 bases: TGTGCCAGCACCCGGGACAGTGGCGCCACTGAAGCTTTCTTT. Translation: CASTRDSGATEAFF.

This chain links TRBV30 with TRBJ1-5; a weak D match, TRBD1 (5 bases). V was cut by 1 base and J by 6 bases, with 16 bases left in between. Per germline, CDR1 GTSNPN and CDR2 SVGIG (reference sequence). This CDR3 has 15 residues. CDR3 loop: CAWSARSGVIQPQHF. As DNA, the CDR3 is TGTGCCTGGAGTGCCCGGTCGGGGGTTATTCAGCCCCAGCATTTT.

The V call is TRBV7-2, the J call TRBJ2-5; possible D gene TRBD1, 5 bases. Trimming removed 5 bases at V and 1 base at J, with 11 bases between. Germline V gene lookup returns CDR1 SGHTA and CDR2 FQGNSA. The CDR3 is made up of 14 amino acids. CDR3 sequence: CASSPDRVQETQYF. The CDR3 DNA follows: TGTGCCAGCAGCCCCGACAGAGTCCAAGAGACCCAGTACTTC.

The chain employs TRBV6-2 or TRBV6-3 and TRBJ2-7, with TRBD2 matching over 9 bases. Trimming removed 6 bases from V and 1 base from J; junction bases left unmatched: 7. The CDR3 sequence is 15 residues long. Per the germline V gene, CDR1 is MNHEY and CDR2 is SVGEGT. The DNA of the CDR3 is TGTGCCAGCAGCTCAGCGGGAGGCGGGTCCTACGAGCAGTACTTC. This encodes CASSSAGGGSYEQYF.

The V gene is TRBV5-1, the J gene TRBJ2-1; D is uncertain. CDR1 is SGHRS and CDR2 is YFSETQ in the germline V gene. The CDR3 contains 16 residues. Trimming cost V 4 bases and J 0 bases, with 14 bases left between them. The chain's CDR3 is CASSRGATSSYNEQFF. The CDR3 nucleotides read TGCGCCAGCAGCCGAGGTGCAACCAGCTCCTACAATGAGCAGTTCTTC.

J is TRBJ2-2 and V is TRBV2; tentatively, D is TRBD1 (6 bases). The germline V gene has CDR1 SNHLY and CDR2 FYNNEI. The length of the CDR3 is 15 residues. The ends were cut back, 2 bases at V and 1 base at J, with 8 bases in the middle. The CDR3 loop is CASSERRGNTGELFF. The CDR3 DNA follows: TGTGCCAGCAGTGAACGCAGGGGGAACACCGGGGAGCTGTTTTTT.

This clonotype was observed a few times. V gene TRBV20-1 combines with J gene TRBJ1-1; no reliable D call. V was clipped by 3 bases and J by 1 base, with 18 bases between them. The CDR3 is 16 residues long. CDR1 is DFQATT, CDR2 SNEGSKA, per germline (reference sequence). CDR3 in DNA: TGCAGTGCTAGTCCAATTCAGTACCTCCCGAACACTGAAGCTTTCTTT. As protein: CSASPIQYLPNTEAFF.

The chain combines TRBV20-1 with TRBJ2-3; 8 bases are shared with TRBD2. The V segment lost 6 bases and the J segment 2 bases; nucleotides outside the gene matches: 7. From germline, CDR1 is DFQATT and CDR2 SNEGSKA (reference sequence). This CDR3 has 14 residues. CDR3 loop: CSAMTSANTDTQYF. The CDR3 DNA is TGCAGTGCGATGACTAGCGCCAACACAGATACGCAGTATTTT.

The genes are TRBV30 and TRBJ1-5; D is undetermined. V lost 0 bases and J 6 bases, leaving 18 bases between the germline ends. The CDR3 contains 16 residues. Germline V gene sequence: CDR1 GTSNPN, CDR2 SVGIG (reference sequence). This chain's CDR3 is CAWSVPGQVLGQPQHF. The DNA for the CDR3 is TGTGCCTGGAGTGTACCTGGGCAGGTACTTGGTCAGCCCCAGCATTTT.

The chain employs TRBV6-1 and TRBJ2-2, with D perhaps matching TRBD2 (6 bases). Trimming left V 7 bases short and J 5 bases short, with 17 bases between. Per the germline V gene, CDR1 is MNHNS and CDR2 is SASEGT. The CDR3 loop spans 15 amino acids. The DNA of the CDR3 is TGTGCCAGCACCGAGGTGGGCGGGAAAACCGGGGAGCTGTTTTTT. Its translation is CASTEVGGKTGELFF.

J is TRBJ1-5 and V is TRBV6-1; no firm D call. V lost 8 bases and J lost 5, with 16 bases in between. CDR3 size: 14 residues. The germline V gene has CDR1 MNHNS and CDR2 SASEGT. CDR3 bases: TGTGCCAGCTCTTTACGGCCGGGCGATCAGCCCCAGCATTTT. Encoded protein: CASSLRPGDQPQHF.